This TCR beta chain was sequenced in a study of T cells of healthy individuals. Using its own MiXCR run on the 5' RACE reads, TCRdb lists one record per CDR3 protein. The top ten clones hold roughly 7.5% of a sample with roughly 76,000 distinct CDR3 sequences, about 4.8% of them seen once. The CDR3 spans 18 residues. Trimming pared 6 bases from V and 1 base from J, leaving 22 bases between. The sample holds a few counts of this clonotype. V usage is TRBV12-3 or TRBV12-4 and J usage is TRBJ1-5, with a possible D match to TRBD1 (6 bases). The receptor comes from a female donor in good health. The CDR3 region is CASRTLPGRGGSNQPQHF. CDR3 nucleotides: TGTGCCAGCAGAACTCTCCCCGGCAGGGGAGGGAGCAATCAGCCCCAGCATTTT.